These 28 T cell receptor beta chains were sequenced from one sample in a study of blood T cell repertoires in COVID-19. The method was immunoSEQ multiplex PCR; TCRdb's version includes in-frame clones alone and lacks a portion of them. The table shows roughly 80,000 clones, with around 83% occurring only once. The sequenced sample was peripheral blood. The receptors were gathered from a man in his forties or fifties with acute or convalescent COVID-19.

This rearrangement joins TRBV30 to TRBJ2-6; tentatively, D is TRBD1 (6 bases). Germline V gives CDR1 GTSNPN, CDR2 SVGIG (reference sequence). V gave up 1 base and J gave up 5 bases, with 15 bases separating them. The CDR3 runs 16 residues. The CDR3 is CAWSGGGTLRANVLTF. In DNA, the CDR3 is TGTGCCTGGAGTGGAGGGGGAACTCTTAGGGCCAACGTCCTGACTTTC.

CDR3 nucleotide sequence: TGCGCCAGCAGCCTTAGCCGGGGGCAAGAGACCCAGTACTTC. Residues: CASSLSRGQETQYF. The chain couples TRBV4-1 to TRBJ2-5; TRBD2 might be the D (6 bases). Trimming pared 4 bases from V and 2 bases from J, leaving 11 bases between. In germline, CDR1 is MGHRA, CDR2 YSYEKL. The CDR3 is 14 amino acids.

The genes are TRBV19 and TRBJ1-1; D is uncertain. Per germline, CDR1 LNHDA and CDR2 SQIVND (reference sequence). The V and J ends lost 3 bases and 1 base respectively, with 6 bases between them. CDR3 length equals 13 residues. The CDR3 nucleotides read TGTGCCAGTAGTATTAGACAGAACACTGAAGCTTTCTTT. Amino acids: CASSIRQNTEAFF.

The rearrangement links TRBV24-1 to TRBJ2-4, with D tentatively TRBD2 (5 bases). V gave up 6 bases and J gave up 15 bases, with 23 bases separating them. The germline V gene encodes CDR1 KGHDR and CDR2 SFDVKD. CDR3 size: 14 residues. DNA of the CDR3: TGTGCCACCAGTAGCGGACTCCCAAGTCGTCGGCGGTACTTC. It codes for CATSSGLPSRRRYF.

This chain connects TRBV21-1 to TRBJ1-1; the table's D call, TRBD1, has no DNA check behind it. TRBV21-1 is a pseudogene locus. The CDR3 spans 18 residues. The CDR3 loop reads CASSPKGGQGGRNTEAFF. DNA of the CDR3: TGTGCCAGCAGCCCCAAGGGGGGACAGGGGGGGCGTAACACTGAAGCTTTCTTT.

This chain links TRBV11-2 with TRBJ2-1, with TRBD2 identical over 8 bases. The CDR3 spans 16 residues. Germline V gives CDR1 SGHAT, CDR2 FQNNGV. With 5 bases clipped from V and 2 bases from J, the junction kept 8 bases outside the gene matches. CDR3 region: CASSPYGGVTYNEQFF. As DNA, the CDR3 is TGTGCCAGCAGCCCCTACGGGGGGGTCACCTACAATGAGCAGTTCTTC.

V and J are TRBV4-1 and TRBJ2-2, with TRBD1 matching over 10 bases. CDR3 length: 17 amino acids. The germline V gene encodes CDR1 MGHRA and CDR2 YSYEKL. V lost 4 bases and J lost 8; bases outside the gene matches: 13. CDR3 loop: CASSLIPGQGNVGELFF. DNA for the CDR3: TGCGCCAGCAGCCTTATCCCGGGACAGGGGAACGTTGGGGAGCTGTTTTTT.

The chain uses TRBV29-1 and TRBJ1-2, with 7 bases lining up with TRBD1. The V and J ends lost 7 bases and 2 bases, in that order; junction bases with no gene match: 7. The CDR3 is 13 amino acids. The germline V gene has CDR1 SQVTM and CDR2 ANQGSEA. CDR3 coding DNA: TGCAGCGCCTCGGGACAGATCAACTATGGCTACACCTTC. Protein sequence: CSASGQINYGYTF. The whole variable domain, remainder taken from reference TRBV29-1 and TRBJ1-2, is SAVISQKPSRDICQRGTSLTIQCQVDSQVTMMFWYRQQPGQSLTLIATANQGSEATYESGFVIDKFPISRPNLTFSTLTVSNMSPEDSSIYLCSASGQINYGYTFGSGTRLTVV.

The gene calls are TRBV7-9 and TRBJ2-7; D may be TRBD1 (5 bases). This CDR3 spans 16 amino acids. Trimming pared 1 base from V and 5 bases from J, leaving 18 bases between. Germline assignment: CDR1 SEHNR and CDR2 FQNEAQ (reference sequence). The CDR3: CASSLGLGQQQDEQYF. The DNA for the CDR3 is TGTGCCAGCAGCTTAGGGCTGGGGCAGCAACAGGACGAGCAGTACTTC. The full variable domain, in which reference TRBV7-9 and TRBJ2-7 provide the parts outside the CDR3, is DTGVSQNPRHKITKRGQNVTFRCDPISEHNRLYWYRQTLGQGPEFLTYFQNEAQLEKSRLLSDRFSAERPKGSFSTLEIQRTEQGDSAMYLCASSLGLGQQQDEQYFGPGTRLTVT.

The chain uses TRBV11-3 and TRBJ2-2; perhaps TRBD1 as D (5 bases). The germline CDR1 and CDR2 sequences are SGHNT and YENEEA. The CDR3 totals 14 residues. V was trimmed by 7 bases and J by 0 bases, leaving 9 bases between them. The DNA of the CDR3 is TGTGCCAGCAAGGGGTCCTCGAACACCGGGGAGCTGTTTTTT. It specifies CASKGSSNTGELFF.

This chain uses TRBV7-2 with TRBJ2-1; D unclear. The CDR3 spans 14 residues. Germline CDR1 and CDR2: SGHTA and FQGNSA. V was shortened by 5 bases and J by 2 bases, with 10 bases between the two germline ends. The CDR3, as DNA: TGTGCCAGCAGCCCACTTGTTGCCTACAATGAGCAGTTCTTC. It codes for CASSPLVAYNEQFF. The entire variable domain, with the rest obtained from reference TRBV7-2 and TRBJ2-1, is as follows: GAGVSQSPSNKVTEKGKDVELRCDPISGHTALYWYRQSLGQGLEFLIYFQGNSAPDKSGLPSDRFSAERTGGSVSTLTIQRTQQEDSAVYLCASSPLVAYNEQFFGPGTRLTVL.

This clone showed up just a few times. The CDR3 spells CSASSTGEGLYGYTF. CDR3 bases: TGCAGTGCTAGTTCTACCGGGGAAGGGCTCTATGGCTACACCTTC. V and J are TRBV20-1 and TRBJ1-2; D not resolved. In germline, CDR1 is DFQATT, CDR2 SNEGSKA (reference sequence). The CDR3 has 15 amino acids. Trimming took 3 bases from V and 4 from J, leaving 18 bases between them.

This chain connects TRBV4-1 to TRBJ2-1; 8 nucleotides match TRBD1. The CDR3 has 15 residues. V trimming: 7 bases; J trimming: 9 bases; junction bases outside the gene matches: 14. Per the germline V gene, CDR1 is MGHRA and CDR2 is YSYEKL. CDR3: CASTRTGTPGSEQFF. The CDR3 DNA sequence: TGCGCCAGCACCAGGACAGGGACGCCTGGGAGTGAGCAGTTCTTC.

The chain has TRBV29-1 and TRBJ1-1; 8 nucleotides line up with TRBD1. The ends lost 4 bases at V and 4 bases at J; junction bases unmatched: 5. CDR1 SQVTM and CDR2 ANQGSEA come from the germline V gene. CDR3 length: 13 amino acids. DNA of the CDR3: TGCAGCGTTGTCAGACAGGGGCCCACTGAAGCTTTCTTT. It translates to CSVVRQGPTEAFF.

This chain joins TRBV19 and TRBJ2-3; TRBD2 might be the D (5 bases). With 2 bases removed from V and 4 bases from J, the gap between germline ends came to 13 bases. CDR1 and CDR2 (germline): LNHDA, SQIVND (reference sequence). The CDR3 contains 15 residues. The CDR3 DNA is TGTGCCAGTAGTATAAAGGGATATAGCGCAGATACGCAGTATTTT. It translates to CASSIKGYSADTQYF.

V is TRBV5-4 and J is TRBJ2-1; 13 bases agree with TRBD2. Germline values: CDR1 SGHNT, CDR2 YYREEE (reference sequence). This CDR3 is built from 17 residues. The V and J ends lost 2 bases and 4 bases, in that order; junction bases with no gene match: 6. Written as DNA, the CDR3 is TGTGCCAGCAGCTTCAATCTGGGACTAGCGGGATACAATGAGCAGTTCTTC. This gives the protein CASSFNLGLAGYNEQFF. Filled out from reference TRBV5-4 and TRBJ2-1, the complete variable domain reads ETGVTQSPTHLIKTRGQQVTLRCSSQSGHNTVSWYQQALGQGPQFIFQYYREEENGRGNFPPRFSGLQFPNYSSELNVNALELDDSALYLCASSFNLGLAGYNEQFFGPGTRLTVL.

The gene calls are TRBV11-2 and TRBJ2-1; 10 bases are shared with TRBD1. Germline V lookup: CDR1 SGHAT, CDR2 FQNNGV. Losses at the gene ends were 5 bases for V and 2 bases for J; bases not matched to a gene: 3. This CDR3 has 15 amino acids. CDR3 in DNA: TGTGCCAGCAGCCTGGACAGGGGGACCTACAATGAGCAGTTCTTC. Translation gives CASSLDRGTYNEQFF.

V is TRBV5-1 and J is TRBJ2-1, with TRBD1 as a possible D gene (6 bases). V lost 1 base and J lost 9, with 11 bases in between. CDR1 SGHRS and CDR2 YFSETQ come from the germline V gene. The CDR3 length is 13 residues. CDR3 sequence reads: CASSLTGTSEQFF. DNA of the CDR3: TGCGCCAGCAGCTTGACCGGGACATCTGAGCAGTTCTTC.

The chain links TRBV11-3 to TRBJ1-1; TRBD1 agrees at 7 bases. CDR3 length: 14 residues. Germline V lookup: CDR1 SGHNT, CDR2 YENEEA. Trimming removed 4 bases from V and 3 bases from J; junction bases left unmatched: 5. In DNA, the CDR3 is TGTGCCAGCAGCTACCGACAGGGATACACTGAAGCTTTCTTT. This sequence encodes CASSYRQGYTEAFF.

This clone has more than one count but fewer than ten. CDR3 residues: CASSRRTVIYGYTF. The CDR3 bases are TGCGCCAGCAGCCGCAGGACAGTCATCTATGGCTACACCTTC. This chain joins TRBV23-1 and TRBJ1-2, with D maybe TRBD1 (6 bases). TRBV23-1 is sorted into the ORF group, with uncertain function. V was clipped by 6 bases and J by 4 bases, with 15 bases between them. This CDR3 has 14 amino acids.

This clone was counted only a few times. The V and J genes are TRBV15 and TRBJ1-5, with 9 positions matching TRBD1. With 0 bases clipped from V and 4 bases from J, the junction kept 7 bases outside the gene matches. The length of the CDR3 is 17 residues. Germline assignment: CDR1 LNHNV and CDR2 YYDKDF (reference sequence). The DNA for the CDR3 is TGTGCCACCAGCAGAGATTGGGGGACAGGGAAAAATCAGCCCCAGCATTTT. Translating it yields CATSRDWGTGKNQPQHF.

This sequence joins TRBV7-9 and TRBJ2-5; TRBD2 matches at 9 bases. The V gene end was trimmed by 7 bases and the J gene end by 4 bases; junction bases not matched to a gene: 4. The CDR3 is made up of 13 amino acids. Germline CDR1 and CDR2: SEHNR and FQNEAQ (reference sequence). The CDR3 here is CASTGRGGETQYF. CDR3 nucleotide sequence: TGTGCCAGCACCGGGCGGGGGGGAGAGACCCAGTACTTC.

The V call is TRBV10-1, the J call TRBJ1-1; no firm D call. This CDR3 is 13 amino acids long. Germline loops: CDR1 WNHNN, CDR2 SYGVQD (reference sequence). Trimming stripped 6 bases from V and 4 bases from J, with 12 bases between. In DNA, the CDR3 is TGCGCCAGCAGCGGGGAGACGGTCACTGAAGCTTTCTTT. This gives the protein CASSGETVTEAFF.

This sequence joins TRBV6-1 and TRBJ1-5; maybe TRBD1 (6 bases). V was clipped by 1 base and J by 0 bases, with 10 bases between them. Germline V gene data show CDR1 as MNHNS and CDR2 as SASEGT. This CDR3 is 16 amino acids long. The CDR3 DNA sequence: TGTGCCAGCAGTGAAGTCGGGACAAATAGCAATCAGCCCCAGCATTTT. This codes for CASSEVGTNSNQPQHF.

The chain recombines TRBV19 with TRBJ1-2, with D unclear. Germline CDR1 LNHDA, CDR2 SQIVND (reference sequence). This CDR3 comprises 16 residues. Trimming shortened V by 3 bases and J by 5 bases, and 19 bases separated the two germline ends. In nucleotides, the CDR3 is TGTGCCAGTAGTATCAGTAAGTGGCGGAAAAAGTATGGCTACACCTTC. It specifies CASSISKWRKKYGYTF.

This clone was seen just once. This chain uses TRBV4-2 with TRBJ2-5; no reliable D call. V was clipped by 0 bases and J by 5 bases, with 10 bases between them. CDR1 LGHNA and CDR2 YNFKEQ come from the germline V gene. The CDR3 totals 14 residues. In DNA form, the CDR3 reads TGTGCCAGCAGCCAAGATCATGTTGTCGAGACCCAGTACTTC. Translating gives CASSQDHVVETQYF.

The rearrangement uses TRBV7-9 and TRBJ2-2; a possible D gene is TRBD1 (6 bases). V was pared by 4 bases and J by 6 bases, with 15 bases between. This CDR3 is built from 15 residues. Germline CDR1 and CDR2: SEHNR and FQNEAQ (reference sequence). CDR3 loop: CASSWGPFEAGELFF. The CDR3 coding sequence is TGTGCCAGCAGCTGGGGGCCCTTTGAGGCCGGGGAGCTGTTTTTT.

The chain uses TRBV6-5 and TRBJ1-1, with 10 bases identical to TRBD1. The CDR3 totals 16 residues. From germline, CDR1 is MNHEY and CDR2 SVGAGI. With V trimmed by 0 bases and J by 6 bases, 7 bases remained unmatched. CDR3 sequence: CASSYSSGTGAPEAFF. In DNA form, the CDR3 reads TGTGCCAGCAGTTACTCGTCCGGGACAGGGGCGCCTGAAGCTTTCTTT.